Presented here are 22 T cell receptor beta chains from one specimen sequenced in a study of blood T cell repertoires in COVID-19. The method was immunoSEQ multiplex PCR; TCRdb's version includes in-frame clones alone and lacks a portion of them. The repertoire holds hundreds of thousands of clones, with 75% to 90% as singletons. Sequencing used peripheral blood. Source of these receptors: a woman younger than 30 with acute or convalescent COVID-19.

The chain links TRBV6-5 to TRBJ2-3; TRBD1 matches 7 bases. V shed 5 bases, J shed 1 base, and the junction held 6 bases outside the gene matches. The CDR3 is 15 residues long. Per germline, CDR1 MNHEY and CDR2 SVGAGI. This CDR3 is CASSPGGRGTDTQYF. The CDR3 DNA sequence: TGTGCCAGCAGTCCAGGGGGACGGGGCACAGATACGCAGTATTTT.

The chain recombines TRBV30 with TRBJ1-2; 11 nucleotides agree with TRBD1. The CDR3 is 15 amino acids. The V and J ends lost 6 bases and 2 bases, in that order; junction bases with no gene match: 8. Germline V gene sequence: CDR1 GTSNPN, CDR2 SVGIG (reference sequence). This CDR3 is CACSTGTGGNYGYTF. In nucleotides, the CDR3 is TGTGCCTGCTCTACCGGGACAGGGGGAAACTATGGCTACACCTTC.

V and J are TRBV30 and TRBJ2-5, with 7 bases matching TRBD2. CDR1 and CDR2 (germline): GTSNPN, SVGIG (reference sequence). There are 15 residues in the CDR3. After removal of 0 bases from V and 4 bases from J, the junction contained 8 bases not matched to a gene. CDR3 sequence: CAWSVLGRVRETQYF. CDR3 DNA: TGTGCCTGGAGTGTACTGGGGAGGGTAAGAGAGACCCAGTACTTC.

The rearrangement uses TRBV25-1 and TRBJ1-1; 10 bases map to TRBD1. V was pared by 6 bases and J by 5 bases, with 3 bases of the junction left unmatched. CDR1 MGHDK and CDR2 SYGVNS come from the germline V gene. CDR3 size: 13 residues. The CDR3 reads CASRDRGLTEAFF. DNA for the CDR3: TGTGCCAGCAGAGACAGGGGGCTTACTGAAGCTTTCTTT.

The V and J genes are TRBV6-2 or TRBV6-3 and TRBJ1-2; the D is unclear. Germline CDR1 and CDR2: MNHEY and SVGEGT. The CDR3 totals 14 residues. The V gene lost 4 bases and the J gene lost 3 bases, with 12 bases spanning the gap. CDR3 residues: CASSSSGRHYGYTF. CDR3 bases: TGTGCCAGCAGTTCGTCGGGGAGGCACTATGGCTACACCTTC.

The CDR3 sequence is CASSPPARRSGNEQFF. As DNA, the CDR3 is TGTGCCAGCTCACCACCTGCACGGAGGAGTGGAAATGAGCAGTTCTTC. The V gene is TRBV18, the J gene TRBJ2-1; perhaps TRBD2 as D (5 bases). The CDR3 runs to 16 residues. The germline V gene encodes CDR1 KGHSH and CDR2 LQKENI. V was trimmed by 0 bases and J by 7 bases, leaving 16 bases between them. Full variable domain (missing parts from reference TRBV18 and TRBJ2-1): NAGVMQNPRHLVRRRGQEARLRCSPMKGHSHVYWYRQLPEEGLKFMVYLQKENIIDESGMPKERFSAEFPKEGPSILRIQQVVRGDSAAYFCASSPPARRSGNEQFFGPGTRLTVL.

The V call is TRBV3-1 (or the pseudogene TRBV3-2), the J call TRBJ2-5; no firm D call. The germline V gene has CDR1 LGHDT and CDR2 YNNKEL (reference sequence). Trimming stripped 1 base from V and 5 bases from J, with 5 bases between. There are 12 residues in the CDR3. The CDR3 is CASSQGLETQYF. CDR3 bases: TGTGCCAGCAGCCAAGGGCTGGAGACCCAGTACTTC.

This rearrangement joins TRBV12-5 to TRBJ1-2; TRBD1 is a possible D gene (5 bases). The germline V gene has CDR1 LGHNT and CDR2 FRNRAP. Trimming cost V 4 bases and J 1 base, with 16 bases left between them. This CDR3 comprises 16 residues. In nucleotides, the CDR3 is TGTGCTAGTGGTTCGGAGTGGGGGAGGGATAACTATGGCTACACCTTC. This translates into CASGSEWGRDNYGYTF.

This chain uses TRBV3-1 (or the pseudogene TRBV3-2) with TRBJ2-3; D is ambiguous. CDR3 length: 13 residues. CDR1 is LGHDT, CDR2 YNNKEL, per germline (reference sequence). Trimming removed 1 base from V and 2 bases from J, with 4 bases in between. CDR3 sequence: CASSQGLTDTQYF. In nucleotides, the CDR3 is TGTGCCAGCAGCCAAGGTCTCACAGATACGCAGTATTTT.

The CDR3: CASSMRDNNEQFF. The CDR3 DNA reads as TGTGCCAGTAGTATGAGAGACAACAATGAGCAGTTCTTC. This chain connects TRBV19 to TRBJ2-1; no definite D call. There are 13 residues in the CDR3. CDR1 is LNHDA, CDR2 SQIVND, per germline (reference sequence). V shed 3 bases and J shed 5 bases, with 8 bases lying between them.

The chain combines TRBV2 with TRBJ2-3; TRBD2 aligns across 11 bases. This CDR3 comprises 14 residues. Losses at the gene ends were 11 bases for V and 1 base for J; bases not matched to a gene: 5. Germline V gives CDR1 SNHLY, CDR2 FYNNEI. CDR3 protein: CAGKTSGGTDTQYF. The CDR3 DNA is TGTGCCGGGAAGACTAGCGGGGGCACAGATACGCAGTATTTT.

This clone was picked up one time. CDR3 DNA sequence: TGTGCCAGCAGGACAGAGAACACAGATACGCAGTATTTT. As protein: CASRTENTDTQYF. This rearrangement joins TRBV25-1 to TRBJ2-3; the D gene is possibly TRBD1 (5 bases). From germline, CDR1 is MGHDK and CDR2 SYGVNS. The CDR3 loop spans 13 amino acids. Trimming stripped 6 bases from V and 2 bases from J, with 9 bases between.

The rearrangement links TRBV6-6 to TRBJ2-5; D is perhaps TRBD1 (5 bases). The CDR3 extends over 13 amino acids. Looked up from germline, CDR1 is MNHNY and CDR2 is SVGAGI (reference sequence). CDR3 residues: CATSEQEQETQYF. As DNA, the CDR3 is TGTGCTACGAGTGAACAGGAACAAGAGACCCAGTACTTC.

V gene TRBV3-1 (or the pseudogene TRBV3-2) combines with J gene TRBJ2-2; 7 bases are a match to TRBD2. The CDR3 is 15 residues long. V was clipped by 7 bases and J by 0 bases; unmatched bases: 5. Germline-derived CDR1 and CDR2 are LGHDT and YNNKEL (reference sequence). Here the CDR3 DNA reads TGTGCCAGCAAAGAAGCGGGATCGAACACCGGGGAGCTGTTTTTT. It codes for CASKEAGSNTGELFF.

The chain is built from TRBV7-9 and TRBJ1-6; the D gene is possibly TRBD1 (6 bases). CDR3 size: 14 residues. From germline, CDR1 is SEHNR and CDR2 FQNEAQ (reference sequence). V gave up 1 base and J gave up 9 bases, with 10 bases separating them. CDR3 DNA sequence: TGTGCCAGCAGCTTAGAAGGGGGTAGTTCACCCCTCCACTTT. Translating gives CASSLEGGSSPLHF.

The chain employs TRBV11-2 and TRBJ1-1; no clear D. CDR1 and CDR2 (germline): SGHAT, FQNNGV. V was clipped by 5 bases and J by 10 bases, with 20 bases between them. The CDR3 extends over 14 amino acids. The CDR3 region is CASSLHPQVSTAFF. The CDR3 DNA reads TGTGCCAGCAGCCTCCACCCGCAGGTCAGCACAGCTTTCTTT.

The V gene is TRBV6-1, the J gene TRBJ2-5, with D possibly being TRBD2 (5 bases). CDR3 size: 14 residues. Trimming stripped 2 bases from V and 5 bases from J, with 12 bases between. Looked up from germline, CDR1 is MNHNS and CDR2 is SASEGT. CDR3 loop: CASSETRTRETQYF. CDR3 nucleotide sequence: TGTGCCAGCAGTGAAACTAGGACGAGGGAGACCCAGTACTTC.

The V and J genes are TRBV4-1 and TRBJ2-1; 8 bases align to TRBD1. Trimming cost V 7 bases and J 5 bases; bases outside gene matches: 10. CDR3 length: 15 amino acids. Looked up from germline, CDR1 is MGHRA and CDR2 is YSYEKL. CDR3 DNA: TGCGCCAGCACCCCCACCAGGGGGCTGGACAATGAGCAGTTCTTC. Protein product: CASTPTRGLDNEQFF.

The chain uses TRBV4-2 and TRBJ2-3; tentatively, D is TRBD2 (6 bases). The CDR3 spans 13 residues. Trimming removed 1 base from V and 8 bases from J, with 10 bases in between. Germline values: CDR1 LGHNA, CDR2 YNFKEQ. The CDR3 sequence: CASSQALTSTQYF. The CDR3 coding sequence is TGTGCCAGCAGCCAAGCACTGACTAGTACGCAGTATTTT.

The chain has TRBV11-2 and TRBJ2-7; the match to TRBD1 covers 10 bases. J lost 10 bases, V lost 4 bases, and 4 bases had no gene match. The CDR3 length is 12 residues. Per the germline V gene, CDR1 is SGHAT and CDR2 is FQNNGV. Here the CDR3 DNA reads TGTGCCAGCAGCTCAGGACAGGGGGGCCAGTACTTC. Residues: CASSSGQGGQYF.

The V and J genes are TRBV5-1 and TRBJ2-3; 11 nucleotides agree with TRBD2. CDR3 length equals 16 residues. Germline V lookup: CDR1 SGHRS, CDR2 YFSETQ. V was clipped by 2 bases and J by 6 bases; unmatched bases: 8. The CDR3 nucleotides read TGCGCCAGCAGCTTTATAGCGGGGGGGCCATCGGATACGCAGTATTTT. Protein: CASSFIAGGPSDTQYF. The entire variable domain, with the rest obtained from reference TRBV5-1 and TRBJ2-3, is as follows: KAGVTQTPRYLIKTRGQQVTLSCSPISGHRSVSWYQQTPGQGLQFLFEYFSETQRNKGNFPGRFSGRQFSNSRSEMNVSTLELGDSALYLCASSFIAGGPSDTQYFGPGTRLTVL.

The V call is TRBV7-2, the J call TRBJ1-2; 8 bases fit TRBD1. Per germline, CDR1 SGHTA and CDR2 FQGNSA. Germline trimming cut 2 bases from V and 4 bases from J; bases unmatched to any gene: 12. This CDR3 has 17 amino acids. For the CDR3, the DNA is TGTGCCAGCAGCTTAATCGGGGCAGGGGGCCCGGGCTATGGCTACACCTTC. Encoded protein: CASSLIGAGGPGYGYTF.